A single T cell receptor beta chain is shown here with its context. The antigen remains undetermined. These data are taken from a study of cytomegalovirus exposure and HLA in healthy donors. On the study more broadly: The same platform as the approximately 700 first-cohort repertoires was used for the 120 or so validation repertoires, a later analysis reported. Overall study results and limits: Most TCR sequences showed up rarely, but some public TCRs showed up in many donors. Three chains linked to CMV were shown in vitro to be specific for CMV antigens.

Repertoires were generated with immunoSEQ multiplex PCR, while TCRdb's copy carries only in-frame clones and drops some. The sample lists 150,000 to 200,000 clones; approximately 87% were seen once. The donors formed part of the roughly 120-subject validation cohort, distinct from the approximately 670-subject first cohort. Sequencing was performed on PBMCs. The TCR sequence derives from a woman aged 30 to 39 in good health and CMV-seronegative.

This CDR3 is CASSTRTANYGYTF. As DNA, the CDR3 is TGTGCCAGCAGCACCCGGACGGCTAACTATGGCTACACCTTC. This rearrangement joins TRBV7-8 to TRBJ1-2; no clear D gene. Germline-derived CDR1 and CDR2 are SGHVS and FQNEAQ. The length of the CDR3 is 14 residues. Trimming shortened V by 5 bases and J by 0 bases, and 10 bases separated the two germline ends.